This TCR beta chain was recovered during a study of blood T cell repertoires in COVID-19. Whole-study context: Italy, Spain and the United States were the sources of the convalescent and acute COVID-19 samples. T cells, B-cell-depleted T cells, or PBMCs supplied cDNA or gDNA.

As processed by the authors: By means of reference gene primer amplification, nucleated cell counts were estimated. Assay: immunoSEQ multiplex PCR; the TCRdb copy retains only in-frame clones and omits some. The V and J calls and clone size come from that table; D and trimming were worked out from the DNA. The repertoire holds about 140,000 clones, with around 85% as singletons. The CDR3 is 15 residues long. CDR1 SGHAT and CDR2 FQNNGV come from the germline V gene. Notes on this clone: Sequence at one end of the junction differs from germline and may be a read error.

This TCR was recovered from a man aged 50-60 years with acute or convalescent COVID-19. The sample taken for sequencing was peripheral blood. This chain uses TRBV11-2 with TRBJ1-2, with D possibly matching TRBD1 (5 bases). CDR3 protein: CASSIDPRVQDGYTF. CDR3 DNA sequence: TGTGCCAGCAGCATAGACCCCAGGGTACAGGATGGCTACACCTTC. Together with reference TRBV11-2 and TRBJ1-2, the CDR3 gives the full variable domain: EAGVAQSPRYKIIEKRQSVAFWCNPISGHATLYWYQQILGQGPKLLIQFQNNGVVDDSQLPKDRFSAERLKGVDSTLKIQPAKLEDSAVYLCASSIDPRVQDGYTFGSGTRLTVV.